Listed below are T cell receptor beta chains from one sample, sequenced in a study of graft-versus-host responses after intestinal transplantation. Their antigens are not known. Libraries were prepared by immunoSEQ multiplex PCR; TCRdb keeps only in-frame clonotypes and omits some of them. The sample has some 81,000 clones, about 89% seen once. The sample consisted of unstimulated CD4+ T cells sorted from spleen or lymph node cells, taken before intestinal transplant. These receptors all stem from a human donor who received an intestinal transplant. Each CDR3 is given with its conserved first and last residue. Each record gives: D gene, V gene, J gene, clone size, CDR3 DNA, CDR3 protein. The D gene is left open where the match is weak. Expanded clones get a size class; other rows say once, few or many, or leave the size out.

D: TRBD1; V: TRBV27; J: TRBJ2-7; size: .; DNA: TGTGCCAGCAAGGGGGGGACAGGGGCCTACGAGCAGTACTTC; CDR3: CASKGGTGAYEQYF
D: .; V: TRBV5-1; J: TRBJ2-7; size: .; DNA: TGCGCCAGCAGCTCGGATACAGGGATTTTCTCCTACGAGCAGTACTTC; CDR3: CASSSDTGIFSYEQYF
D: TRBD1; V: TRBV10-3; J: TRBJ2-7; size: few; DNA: TGTGCCATCGGGACAGGGTACGAGCAGTACTTC; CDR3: CAIGTGYEQYF
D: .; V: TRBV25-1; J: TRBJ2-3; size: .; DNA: TGTGCCAGCAGTTTGGACTTTAATACAGATACGCAGTATTTT; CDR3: CASSLDFNTDTQYF
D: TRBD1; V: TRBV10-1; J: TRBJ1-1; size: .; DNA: TGCGCCAGCAGCCACGACAGGGAAGTTGCTGAAGCTTTCTTT; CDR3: CASSHDREVAEAFF
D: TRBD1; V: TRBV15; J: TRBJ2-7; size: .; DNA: TGTGCCACCAGCAGGGGACCCGGACAGGGTGCAACCTACGAGCAGTACTTC; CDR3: CATSRGPGQGATYEQYF
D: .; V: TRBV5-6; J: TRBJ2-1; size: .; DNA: TGTGCCAGCAGCTTGAGGCTATCGGGGAATTCATACAATGAGCAGTTCTTC; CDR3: CASSLRLSGNSYNEQFF
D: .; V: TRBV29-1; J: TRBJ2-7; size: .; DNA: TGCAGCGTTGTTCCAGGGGGGAGCGAGCAGTACTTC; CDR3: CSVVPGGSEQYF
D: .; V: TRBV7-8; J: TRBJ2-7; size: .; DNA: TGTGCCAGCAGCGTCAAGGGGGTGCAGTACTTC; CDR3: CASSVKGVQYF
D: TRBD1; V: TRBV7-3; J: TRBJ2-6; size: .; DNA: TGTGCCAGCAGCCCAAGACAGGGGAAGGCTGGGGCCAACGTCCTGACTTTC; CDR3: CASSPRQGKAGANVLTF
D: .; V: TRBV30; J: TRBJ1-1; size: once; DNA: TGTGCCTGGGGGATTTCGGGGGTAGGCCAAGCTTTCTTT; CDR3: CAWGISGVGQAFF
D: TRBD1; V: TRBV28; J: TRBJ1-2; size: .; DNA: TGTGCCAGCAGTTACCACAGGGGTATGGGGTATGGCTACACCTTC; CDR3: CASSYHRGMGYGYTF
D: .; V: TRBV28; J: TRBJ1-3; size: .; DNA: TGTGCCAGCAGCGAATGGGCCTCTGGAAACACCATATATTTT; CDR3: CASSEWASGNTIYF
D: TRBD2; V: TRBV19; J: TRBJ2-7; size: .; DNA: TGTGCCAGTAGTATCTCAGGGCGTAGGGGACTAGCGGGCCCGGAGCAGTACTTC; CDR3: CASSISGRRGLAGPEQYF
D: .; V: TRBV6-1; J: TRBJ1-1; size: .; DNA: TGTGCCAGCAGACTCCTCGACACCATGGGTGAAGCTTTCTTT; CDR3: CASRLLDTMGEAFF
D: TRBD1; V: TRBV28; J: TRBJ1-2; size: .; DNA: TGTGCCAGCAGGACAGGGGCTGAATCCTATGGCTACACCTTC; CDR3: CASRTGAESYGYTF
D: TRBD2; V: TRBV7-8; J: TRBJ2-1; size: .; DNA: TGTGCCAGCAGTCGAGGGGGCGGGGGGGCCCCTGAGCAGTTCTTC; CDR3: CASSRGGGGAPEQFF
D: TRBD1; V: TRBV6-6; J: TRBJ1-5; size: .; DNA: TGTGCCAGCAGTTACGGGGCAGGGGGCCAGAATCAGCCCCAGCATTTT; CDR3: CASSYGAGGQNQPQHF
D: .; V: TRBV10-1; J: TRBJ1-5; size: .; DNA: TGCGCCAGCAGGGGGTTTAGGGGGGGAGGTCAGCCCCAGCATTTT; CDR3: CASRGFRGGGQPQHF
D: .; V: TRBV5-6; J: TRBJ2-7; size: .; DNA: TGTGCCAGCAGCTTCAGGGGGGTCCACGAGCAGTACTTC; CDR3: CASSFRGVHEQYF
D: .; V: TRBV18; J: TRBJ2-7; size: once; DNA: TGTGCCAGCTCACTACGGGACTCCTACGAGCAGTACTTC; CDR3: CASSLRDSYEQYF
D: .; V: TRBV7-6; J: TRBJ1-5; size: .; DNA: TGTGCCAGCAGCTTAGTAGCAGGGCGCAGCAATCAGCCCCAGCATTTT; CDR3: CASSLVAGRSNQPQHF
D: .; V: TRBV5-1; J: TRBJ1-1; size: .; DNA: TGCGCCAGCAGGGCGGGGGGCACAGAGAACACTGAAGCTTTCTTT; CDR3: CASRAGGTENTEAFF
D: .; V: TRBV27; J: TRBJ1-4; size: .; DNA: TGTGCCACGATCCCCGGGGGAGGTGAAAAACTGTTTTTT; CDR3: CATIPGGGEKLFF
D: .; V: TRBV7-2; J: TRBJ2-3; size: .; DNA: TGTGCCAGCAGCTTGCAGGGTAGCACAGATACGCAGTATTTT; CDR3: CASSLQGSTDTQYF
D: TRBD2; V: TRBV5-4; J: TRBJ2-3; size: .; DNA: TGTGCCAGCAGCTCATGGCGGGAGGTAGATACGCAGTATTTT; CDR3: CASSSWREVDTQYF
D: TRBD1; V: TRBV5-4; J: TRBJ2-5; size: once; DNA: TGTGCCAGCAGCGTGGGACAGCAAGAGACCCAGTACTTC; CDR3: CASSVGQQETQYF
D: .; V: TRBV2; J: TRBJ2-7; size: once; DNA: TGTGCCAGCCTACCCCGGGGTTATGGCTCCTACGAGCAGTACTTC; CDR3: CASLPRGYGSYEQYF
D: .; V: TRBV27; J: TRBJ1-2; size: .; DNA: TGTGCCAGCACTACCGTCCACCGTGCCTTC; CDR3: CASTTVHRAF
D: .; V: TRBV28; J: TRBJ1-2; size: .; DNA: TGTGCCACCCATTCAGACGGGGGCTATGGCTACACCTTC; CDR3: CATHSDGGYGYTF
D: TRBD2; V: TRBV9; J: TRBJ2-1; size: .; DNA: TGTGCCAGCAGCGTAGCCGAGGGGAGCGGGGGGCGACCCTACAATGAGCAGTTCTTC; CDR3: CASSVAEGSGGRPYNEQFF
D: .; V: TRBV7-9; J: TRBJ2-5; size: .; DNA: TGTGCCAGCAGCTTCGCGGAGGGTAGGGAGACCCAGTACTTC; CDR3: CASSFAEGRETQYF
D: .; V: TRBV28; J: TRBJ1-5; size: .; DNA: TGTGCCAGCAGTTTATGGTCCCTTAGCAATCAGCCCCAGCATTTT; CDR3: CASSLWSLSNQPQHF
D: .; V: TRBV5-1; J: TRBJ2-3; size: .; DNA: TGCGCCAGCAGCTTGGCTGTTGGGGGCGAGAGGCAGTATTTT; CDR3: CASSLAVGGERQYF
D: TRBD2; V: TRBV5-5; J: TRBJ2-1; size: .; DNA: TGTGCCAGCCTGCTGGGAGGGGTCAATAGTGAGCAGTTCTTC; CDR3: CASLLGGVNSEQFF
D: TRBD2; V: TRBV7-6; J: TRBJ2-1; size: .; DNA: TGTGCCAGCAGCCAGGTCGGGACTAGCGGGAGTAGTGAGCAGTTCTTC; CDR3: CASSQVGTSGSSEQFF
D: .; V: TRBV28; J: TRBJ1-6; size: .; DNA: TGTGCCAGCAGTTACCCAAGCACGGGATTTAGGCCAAGCTCCTATAATTCACCCCTCCACTTT; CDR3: CASSYPSTGFRPSSYNSPLHF
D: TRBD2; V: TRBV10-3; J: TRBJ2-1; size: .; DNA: TGTGCCATCAGTGAGACTAGGACTAGCGGGGGGATCGGCTCCTACAATGAGCAGTTCTTC; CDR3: CAISETRTSGGIGSYNEQFF
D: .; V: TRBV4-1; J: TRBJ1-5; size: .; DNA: TGCGCCAGCAGCCAACAAATGGGGGGGAATCAGCCCCAGCATTTT; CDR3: CASSQQMGGNQPQHF
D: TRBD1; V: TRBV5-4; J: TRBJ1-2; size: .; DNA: TGTGCCAGCAGCTCCGGACAGGGAAGTAACTATGGCTACACCTTC; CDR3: CASSSGQGSNYGYTF
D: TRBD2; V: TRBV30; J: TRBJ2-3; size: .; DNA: TGTGCCTGTTCGACTAGCAGGAGCACAGATACGCAGTATTTT; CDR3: CACSTSRSTDTQYF
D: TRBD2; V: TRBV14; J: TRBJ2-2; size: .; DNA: TGTGCCAGCAGGCTCACTAGCGGGGGGCTCCCAGGCGGGGAGCTGTTTTTT; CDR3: CASRLTSGGLPGGELFF
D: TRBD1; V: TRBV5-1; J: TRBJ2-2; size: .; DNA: TGCGCCAGCAGCTATTACGCGAACAGGGGTACCGGGGAGCTGTTTTTT; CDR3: CASSYYANRGTGELFF
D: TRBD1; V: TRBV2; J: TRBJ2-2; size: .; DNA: TGTGCCAGCAGCCCCGGGACAGGGGGAACCGGGGAGCTGTTTTTT; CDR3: CASSPGTGGTGELFF
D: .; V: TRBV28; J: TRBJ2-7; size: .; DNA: TGTGCCAGCAGTCAGGGGCGCGAGCAGTACTTC; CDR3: CASSQGREQYF
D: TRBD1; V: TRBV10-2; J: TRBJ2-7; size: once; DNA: TGCGCCAGCAGTGAGCGGACAGGGTCCTACGAGCAGTACTTC; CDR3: CASSERTGSYEQYF
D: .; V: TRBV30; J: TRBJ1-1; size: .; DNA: TGTGCCTGGAGTGTTTCCAAACGGGACACTGAAGCTTTCTTT; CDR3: CAWSVSKRDTEAFF
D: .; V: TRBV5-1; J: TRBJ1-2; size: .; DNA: TGCGCCAGCAGCTTGGTAGCAGGGCTTAACTATGGCTACACCTTC; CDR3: CASSLVAGLNYGYTF
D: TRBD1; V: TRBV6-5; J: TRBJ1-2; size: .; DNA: TGTGCCAGCAGCCCTCAATTCAGGGGGAGCTACACCTTC; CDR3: CASSPQFRGSYTF
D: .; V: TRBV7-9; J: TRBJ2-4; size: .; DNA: TGTGCCAGCAGCAAATCGACAGATGCCAAAAACATTCAGTACTTC; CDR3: CASSKSTDAKNIQYF
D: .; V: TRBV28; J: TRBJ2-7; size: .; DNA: TGTGCCAGCAGTTTACCCCAGGGCCCCCTCTACGAGCAGTACTTC; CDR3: CASSLPQGPLYEQYF
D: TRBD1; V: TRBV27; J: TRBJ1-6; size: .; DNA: TGTGCCAGCCCGTCCGGGGACAGGCCTAGGTCACCCCTCCACTTT; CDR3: CASPSGDRPRSPLHF
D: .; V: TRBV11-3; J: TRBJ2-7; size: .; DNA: TGTGCCTATCACAGAGGGGAGGAGCCCTACGAGCAGTACTTC; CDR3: CAYHRGEEPYEQYF
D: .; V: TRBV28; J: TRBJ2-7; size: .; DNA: TGTGCCAGCAGTTTCTCAGCCTACGAGCAGTACTTC; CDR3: CASSFSAYEQYF
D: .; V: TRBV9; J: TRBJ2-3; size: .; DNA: TGTGCCAGCAGCGTAGAACTAGCTGGCCTCACAGATACGCAGTATTTT; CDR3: CASSVELAGLTDTQYF